This T cell receptor (beta chain) was sequenced in a study of cytomegalovirus exposure and HLA in healthy donors (dated by TCRdb to the late 2010s). Study-wide context: An earlier analysis of approximately 640 of the donors reported 250 to 300 Gb of sequence data and 117 million unique TCR beta sequences from approximately 180 million T cells. To study patterns of TCR occurrence, a later analysis re-analyzed previously published TCR beta repertoires from under 750 donors and added high-resolution HLA genotyping. The study combined high-throughput TCR immunosequencing, statistical association of individual TCRs with disease status, and machine learning to predict cytomegalovirus infection status. Donor age, sex, ethnicity and CMV serostatus were collected together with the repertoire data. An early release that covered around 590 HLA-typed donors contained approximately 290 gigabases of sequencing data and 70 million to 100 million unique TCR sequences. Among the roughly 370 genotyped donors, approximately 77% belonged to the genetic ancestry cluster associated with self-reported Caucasian donors. Genome-wide SNP genotypes for about 65% of the 666 donors were used in a later genetic analysis, which treated that subset as a discovery cohort. All discovery cohort repertoires had been generated on a single sequencing platform. Typing coverage varied by locus: roughly 620-640 donors for A, B, C, DRB1 and DQB1; under 550 for DQA1; around 610 for DPA1; approximately 450 for DPB1. The study aimed to test whether cataloging public T cell receptors could reveal signatures of past pathogen exposure. Using immunosequencing, the study profiled T cell repertoires from fewer than 700 subjects and related those repertoires to cytomegalovirus serostatus. Rather than drawing on any new phenotypic data, the later analysis identified candidate immune exposures from TCR beta sequences and the way those sequences occurred across donors. In addition to the first cohort of 666 subjects, a separate validation cohort of approximately 130 different subjects was used. Four or five DR-DQ haplotypes were handled as single units for association and clustering because linkage in the cohort was strong. To decide whether each TCR beta V gene segment behaved as functional or pseudogenic, an earlier analysis of several hundred of the donors relied on high-throughput TCR beta sequencing. On average, around 240,000 unique TCR beta nucleotide sequences were sequenced per donor among a few hundred genotyped donors of the cohort, with 15% to 20% of those sequences being non-productive. HLA typing covered class I and class II loci at four-digit resolution.

Overall study outcomes, separate from this receptor: Broadly in line with IMGT annotations, most TCR beta V segments showed up in productive rearrangements about 87% or about 30% of the time in an earlier analysis of 587 of the donors. For the cohort, immune exposure information was limited to CMV serostatus. Sequencing depth was assumed to be roughly uniform across donors in the presence/absence analyses, though that assumption may not hold. Only TCR beta chains were sequenced in this cohort, and the absence of alpha or paired-chain data limited detectable features. Because some donors lacked HLA typing at each locus, the association tests relied only on the typed subset. In both the original and validation cohorts, the classifier was reported to diagnose cytomegalovirus status with high specificity and sensitivity. According to the authors, the approach could potentially be generalized to other disease states and immunological phenotypes. A further reported finding was that TCR beta sequences accurately predicted the HLA-A and HLA-B alleles for most subjects in the first cohort. Strong co-occurrence of HLA alleles, especially DR and DQ, made assigning TCR associations to individual alleles difficult. Linkage disequilibrium might explain the correlated functional status among segregating V segments, but an unknown experimental factor could not be excluded. A later analysis found that TCR association rates varied across HLA loci, with DRB1 alleles showing the most associated TCRs and HLA-C alleles the fewest. In the study, 150 to 200 TCR beta chains were listed as associated with cytomegalovirus. A later genetic analysis associated a missense DCLRE1C variant with V-gene and J-gene trimming of TCR beta chains, and an independent cohort replicated the association. Most TCR sequences were observed very rarely across donors, whereas some public TCRs were present in many individuals. In a later analysis, some 18,000 TCR beta sequences were associated with specific HLA alleles at a false discovery rate of 0.05. The sequencing pipeline was judged likely to have produced a cluster of highly shared sequence variants as a technical artifact. A later analysis reported that several top co-occurrence clusters appeared linked to parvovirus B19, influenza, CMV and Epstein-Barr virus. A later analysis found that HLA-associated TCR beta chains were more clonally expanded and had lower generation probabilities than equally common non-associated chains. Compared with the 666-donor mean, donors in an Asian-associated ancestry cluster had fewer N-insertions in productive TCRs, according to a later genetic analysis. The 87-base-pair reads could not distinguish some IMGT-functional V segments, including TRBV6-2 and TRBV6-3, so those segments were excluded. The earlier analysis of a few hundred of the donors excluded approximately 15 rarely observed V segments, including chromosome 9 orphons, because counts were too low. A few of the identified cytomegalovirus-associated TCR beta chains were confirmed in vitro to be specific for cytomegalovirus antigens. Most CMV-associated TCR beta chains appeared to be HLA-restricted in a later analysis, and the HLA associations seemed to be driven largely by CMV exposure.

Turning to this clone: Its antigen remains unidentified. No base quality information exists; no much larger clone differs at one position.

Library preparation employed the immunoSEQ multiplex PCR assay. The multiplex PCR relied on a mix of 60 forward primers for TCR Vbeta segments and 13 reverse primers for TCR Jbeta segments. A multiplex PCR assay on genomic DNA amplified the CDR3 region of rearranged TCR beta genes. Amplified TCR beta libraries were sequenced as 87-base-pair reads on the Illumina HiSeq System. The published analysis was carried out like this. In a later analysis, roughly 80 million unique TCR beta chains were counted across the approximately 640 repertoires, and approximately 11 million of these chains were shared by at least two donors. A nearest-neighbor algorithm error-corrected the raw reads and collapsed the reads into unique sequences, merging closely related sequences to remove PCR and sequencing errors. V, D and J gene segments were assigned by aligning CDR3 sequences to IMGT reference sequences. For a sequence to be retained, a match of at least six nucleotides was required to both a V gene segment and a J gene segment. Rearrangements were called productive when the CDR3 lacked stop codons and stayed in frame with V and J; all others were non-productive. Following IMGT convention, CDR3 was defined as the stretch from the second conserved V-encoded cysteine up to the conserved J-encoded phenylalanine. In an earlier analysis of around 570 of the donors, sequences lacking an unambiguous match to a single V gene segment were excluded. An earlier analysis of approximately 590 of the donors classified V segments as functional when productive rearrangements were above 56.7% and as segregating when the standard deviation between donors was above 5%. To diagnose cytomegalovirus status from the catalog of TCR beta chain sequences, a statistical classification framework was built. In a later analysis, V and J genes were assigned by comparing TCR nucleotide sequences against IMGT/GENE-DB human TR gene sequences. In a later analysis, CDR3 sequences and most-parsimonious VDJ recombination scenarios were assigned using the TCRdist pipeline. In a later analysis, each TCR beta chain was defined by its CDR3 amino acid sequence together with its V-gene family, and reads lacking a unique V-gene family were excluded. To address suspected cross-contamination and a sequencing artifact, a later analysis removed approximately 590 highly shared, low-generation-probability nucleotide sequences. In a later analysis, a clonal expansion index for each public chain was calculated from normalized within-repertoire ranks of inferred template counts. Generation probabilities in a later analysis came from a VDJ recombination model fitted to out-of-frame rearrangements, and those results were checked against IGoR. Hypergeometric tests were used in a later analysis to score TCR-TCR, TCR-HLA and TCR-CMV co-occurrence, with a repertoire-size bias correction applied to the TCR pairs. In a later analysis, false discovery rates were estimated by permuting HLA or CMV assignments 20 times. A later analysis grouped co-occurring TCRs with DBSCAN, adding TCRdist sequence similarity when clustering within HLA-allele-positive subsets. Repertoires with fewer than 30,000 or more than 120,000 public chains, plus five repertoires with anomalous nucleotide sharing, were excluded from co-occurrence clustering. In its TCRdb copy, this immuneACCESS table keeps in-frame sequences only and misses some clones. Where compared with another copy, unresolved V genes explain less than half of these, and the others have no known cause. V, J and clone size are those of that table, while D and trimming were read from the DNA. The sample includes about 120,000 clones, with over 60% observed a single time. Of the sample, approximately 2.4% is held by the ten largest clones.

The CDR3 contains 16 residues, cysteine and phenylalanine counted. Of the read, only the CDR3 DNA is kept; its 48 bases are in frame from base 1. Trimming removed 0 bases from V and 7 bases from J, leaving 19 bases between the germline ends. For CDR1 and CDR2, the germline V gene (reference sequence) lists SGHNT and YYREEE. The cohort consisted of 650 to 700 healthy bone marrow donors. At the time of sampling, all cohort members were nominally healthy, though unrecorded immune exposures were likely present. The donor was CMV seronegative and was included in the group of 352 seronegative cohort members. A peripheral blood sample was collected from each donor, and TCR beta sequencing was performed on peripheral blood mononuclear cells. Genomic DNA was extracted from the blood cell samples with the Qiagen DNeasy Blood Extraction Kit.

Sequenced: PBMCs. The chain was built from TRBV5-4 and TRBJ1-2; possibly the D gene is TRBD1, per 5 matching bases. This receptor was obtained from a female donor in good health and CMV-seronegative. The CDR3 loop reads CASSLESTVGRRGYTF. The DNA reads as follows: TGTGCCAGCAGCTTGGAATCGACAGTCGGGAGACGTGGCTACACCTTC.